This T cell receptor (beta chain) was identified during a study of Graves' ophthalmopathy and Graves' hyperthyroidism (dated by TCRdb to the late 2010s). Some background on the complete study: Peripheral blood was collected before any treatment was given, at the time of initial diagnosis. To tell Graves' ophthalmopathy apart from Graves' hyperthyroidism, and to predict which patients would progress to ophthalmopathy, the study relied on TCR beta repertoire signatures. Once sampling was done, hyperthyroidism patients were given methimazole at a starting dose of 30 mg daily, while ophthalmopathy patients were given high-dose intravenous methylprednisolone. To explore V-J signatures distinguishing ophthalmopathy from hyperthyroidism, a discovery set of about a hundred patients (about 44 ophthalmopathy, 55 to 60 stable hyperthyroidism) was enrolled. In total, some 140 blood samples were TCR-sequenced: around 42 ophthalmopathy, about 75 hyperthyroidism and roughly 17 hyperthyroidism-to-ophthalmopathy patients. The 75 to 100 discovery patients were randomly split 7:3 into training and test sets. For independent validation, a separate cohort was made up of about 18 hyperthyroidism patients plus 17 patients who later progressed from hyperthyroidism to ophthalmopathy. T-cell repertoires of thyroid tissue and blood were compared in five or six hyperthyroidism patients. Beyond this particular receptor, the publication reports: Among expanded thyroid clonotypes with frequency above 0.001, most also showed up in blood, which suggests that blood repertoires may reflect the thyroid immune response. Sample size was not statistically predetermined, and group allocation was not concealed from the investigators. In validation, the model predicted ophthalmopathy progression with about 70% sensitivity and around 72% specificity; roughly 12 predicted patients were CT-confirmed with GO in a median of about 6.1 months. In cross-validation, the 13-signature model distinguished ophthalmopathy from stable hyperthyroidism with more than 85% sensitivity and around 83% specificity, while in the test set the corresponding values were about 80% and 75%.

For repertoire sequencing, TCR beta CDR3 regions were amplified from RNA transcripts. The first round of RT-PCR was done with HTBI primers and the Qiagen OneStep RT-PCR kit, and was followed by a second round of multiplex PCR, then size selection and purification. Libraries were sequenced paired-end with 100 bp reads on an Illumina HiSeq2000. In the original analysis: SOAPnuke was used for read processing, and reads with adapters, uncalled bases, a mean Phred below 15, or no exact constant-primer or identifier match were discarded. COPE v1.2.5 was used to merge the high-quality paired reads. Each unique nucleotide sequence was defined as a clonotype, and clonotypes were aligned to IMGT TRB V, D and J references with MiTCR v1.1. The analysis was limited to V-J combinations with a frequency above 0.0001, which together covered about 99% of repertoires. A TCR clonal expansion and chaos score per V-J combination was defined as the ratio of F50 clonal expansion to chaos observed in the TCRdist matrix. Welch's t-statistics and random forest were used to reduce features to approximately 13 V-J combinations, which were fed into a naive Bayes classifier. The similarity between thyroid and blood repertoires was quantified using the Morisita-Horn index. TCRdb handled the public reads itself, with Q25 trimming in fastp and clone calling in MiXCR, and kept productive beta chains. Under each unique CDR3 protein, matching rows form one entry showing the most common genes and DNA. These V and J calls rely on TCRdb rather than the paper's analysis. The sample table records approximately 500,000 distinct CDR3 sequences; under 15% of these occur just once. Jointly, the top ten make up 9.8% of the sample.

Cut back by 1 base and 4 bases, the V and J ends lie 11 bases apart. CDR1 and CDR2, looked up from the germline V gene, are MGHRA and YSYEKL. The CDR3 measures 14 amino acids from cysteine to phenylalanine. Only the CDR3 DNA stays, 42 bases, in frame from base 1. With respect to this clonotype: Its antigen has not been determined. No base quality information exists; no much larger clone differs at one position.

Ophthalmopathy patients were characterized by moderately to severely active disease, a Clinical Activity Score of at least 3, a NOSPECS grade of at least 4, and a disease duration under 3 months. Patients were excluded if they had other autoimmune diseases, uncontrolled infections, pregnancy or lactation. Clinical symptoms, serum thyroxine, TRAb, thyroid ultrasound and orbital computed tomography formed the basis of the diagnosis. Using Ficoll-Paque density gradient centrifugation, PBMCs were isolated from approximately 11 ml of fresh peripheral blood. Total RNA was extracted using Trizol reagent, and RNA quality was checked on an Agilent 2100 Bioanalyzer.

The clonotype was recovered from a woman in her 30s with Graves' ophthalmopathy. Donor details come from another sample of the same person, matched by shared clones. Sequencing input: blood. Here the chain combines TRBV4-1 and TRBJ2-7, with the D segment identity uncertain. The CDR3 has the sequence CASSQVNGVYEQYF. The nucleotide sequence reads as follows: TGCGCCAGCAGCCAAGTTAATGGCGTTTACGAGCAGTACTTC.